This paragraph covers one TCR beta chain sequence. These data originate in a study of blood T cell repertoires in COVID-19. Overall study context: PBMCs, B-cell-depleted T cells, or T cells were the source of the cDNA or gDNA that made up the material.

Per the original methods: The assay estimated nucleated cells by amplifying reference gene primers. Repertoires were generated with immunoSEQ multiplex PCR, while TCRdb's copy carries only in-frame clones and drops some. That table supplies the V and J calls and clone size; D and trimming were determined from the DNA. The sample carries about 55,000 clones, 80% to 90% recorded once. The CDR3 runs to 12 residues. V lost 1 base and J lost 4, with 7 bases in between. Germline-derived CDR1 and CDR2 are GTSNPN and SVGIG (reference sequence). Followed over time, Seattle patients had been enrolled while infection was active.

The chain has TRBV30 and TRBJ2-5, with a possible D match to TRBD2 (6 bases). The sample was peripheral blood. The sequence was obtained from a man in his forties or fifties with COVID-19, enrolled during active disease. CDR3 DNA sequence: TGTGCCTGGAGTGGGAGGGGAGAGACCCAGTACTTC. Protein: CAWSGRGETQYF.